Below, one T cell receptor (beta chain) is given with its context. Its antigen is not known. The sample originates from a study of CD4 T cells in relation to SARS-CoV-2 and coronaviruses. Overall study: After about nine days of antigen culture, PBMC TCR beta CDR3s were sequenced. No peptide or an HIV-1 Nef peptide pool served as negative control.

Clones were sequenced by immunoSEQ multiplex PCR, and TCRdb holds only the in-frame ones, with some missing. The repertoire holds about 26,000 clones, with about 76% as singletons. CD4+ T cells from unexposed donors were obtained before the COVID-19 pandemic (2011-2018). The cells were cultured for about 10 days before CD4+ T cells were isolated. Cells permitting, SARS-CoV-2 S/N and four cold-coronavirus spikes were tested on unexposed-donor CD4+ T cells. Trimming pared 1 base from V and 4 bases from J, leaving 13 bases between. Germline V gene lookup returns CDR1 GTSNPN and CDR2 SVGIG (reference sequence). This CDR3 comprises 14 residues. General study findings and limits: No crossreactivity against non-spike viral proteins was tested here.

The chain joins TRBV30 to TRBJ1-2; D may be TRBD1 (6 bases). The specimen sequenced was CD4+ T cells from PBMCs, cultured in vitro. This TCR derives from a human donor in good health. CDR3 bases: TGTGCCTGGAGTGACAGGGTGCCAGGCTATGGCTACACCTTC. Translated, it gives CAWSDRVPGYGYTF.